The clone carrying this T cell receptor beta chain was counted between two and nine times. Its matching antigen is unknown. V was pared by 6 bases and J by 7 bases, with 9 bases of the junction left unmatched. The CDR3 spans 16 residues. Germline CDR1 reads MNHEY; CDR2 reads SMNVEV (reference sequence). This specimen comes from a study of cytomegalovirus exposure and HLA in healthy donors. Points from the study as a whole: Common viral pathogens seemed to be connected with several of the most significant clusters, according to a later analysis. Many donors shared some public TCRs, even though most TCR sequences were rare.

The PCR used 60 Vbeta and 13 Jbeta primers. Clones were read by immunoSEQ multiplex PCR, and TCRdb kept only the in-frame ones, dropping some. The data hold 90,000 to 100,000 clones, with around 10% observed a single time. The receptor's source is a man aged 50 to 60 in good health and CMV-seropositive. The chain couples TRBV27 to TRBJ2-1; 13 bases map to TRBD2. Input material: PBMCs. The CDR3 bases are TGTGCCAGCAGCTTTTTTCGGACTAGCGGGAGTAATGAGCAGTTCTTC. Its translation is CASSFFRTSGSNEQFF.